This T cell receptor (beta chain) was profiled in a study of cytomegalovirus exposure and HLA in healthy donors. Study-wide results and caveats: For most TCR sequences rarity was the rule, although some public TCRs occurred in many donors. A few CMV-associated chains were confirmed in vitro to be specific for CMV antigens. Researchers reported in a later analysis that common viral pathogens appeared linked to several top clusters.

Comment on this clone: Its antigen is still unknown.

PCR used 60 Vbeta primers and 13 Jbeta primers. The assay was immunoSEQ multiplex PCR, and TCRdb's table has in-frame clones only and misses some. This sample has about 140,000 clones, with 70% to 85% found just once. V gave up 2 bases and J gave up 0 bases, with 11 bases separating them. Per germline, CDR1 KGHSH and CDR2 LQKENI. The CDR3 has 16 residues. Sample: PBMCs. The source of this sequence is a male donor in good health and CMV-seronegative. V and J are TRBV18 and TRBJ1-3; no definite D call. CDR3 DNA sequence: TGTGCCAGCTCACCATTTGACTTGGACTCTGGAAACACCATATATTTT. Its translation: CASSPFDLDSGNTIYF.